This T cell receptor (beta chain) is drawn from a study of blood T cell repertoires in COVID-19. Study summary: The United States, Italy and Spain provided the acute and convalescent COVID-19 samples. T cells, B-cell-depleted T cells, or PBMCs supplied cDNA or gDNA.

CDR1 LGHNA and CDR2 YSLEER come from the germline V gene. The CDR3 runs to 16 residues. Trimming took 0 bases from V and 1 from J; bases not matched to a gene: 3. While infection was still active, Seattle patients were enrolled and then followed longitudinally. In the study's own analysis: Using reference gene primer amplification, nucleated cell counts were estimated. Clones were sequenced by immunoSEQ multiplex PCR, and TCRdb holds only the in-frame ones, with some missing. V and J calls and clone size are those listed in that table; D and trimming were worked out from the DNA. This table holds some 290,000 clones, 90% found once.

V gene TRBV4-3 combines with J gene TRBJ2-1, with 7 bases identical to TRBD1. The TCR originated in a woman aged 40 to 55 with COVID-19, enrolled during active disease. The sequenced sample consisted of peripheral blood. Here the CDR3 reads CASSQESRGSYNEQFF. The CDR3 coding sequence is TGCGCCAGCAGCCAAGAAAGCAGGGGGTCCTACAATGAGCAGTTCTTC.